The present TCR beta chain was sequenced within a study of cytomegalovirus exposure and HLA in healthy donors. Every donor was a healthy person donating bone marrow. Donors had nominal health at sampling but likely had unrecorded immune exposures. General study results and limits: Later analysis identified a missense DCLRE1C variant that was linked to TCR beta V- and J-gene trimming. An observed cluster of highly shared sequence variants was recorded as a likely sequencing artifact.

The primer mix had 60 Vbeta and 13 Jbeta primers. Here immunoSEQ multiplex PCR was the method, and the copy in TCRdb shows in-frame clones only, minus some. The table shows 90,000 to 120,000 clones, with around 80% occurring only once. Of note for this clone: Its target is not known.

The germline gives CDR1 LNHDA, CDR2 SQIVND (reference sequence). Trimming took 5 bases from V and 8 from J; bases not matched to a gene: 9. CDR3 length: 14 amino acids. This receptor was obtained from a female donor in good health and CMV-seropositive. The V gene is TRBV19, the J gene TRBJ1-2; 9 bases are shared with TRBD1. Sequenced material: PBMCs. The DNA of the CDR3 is TGTGCCAGTAGTGTTACCTGGGACAGGGACGGCTACACCTTC. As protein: CASSVTWDRDGYTF.